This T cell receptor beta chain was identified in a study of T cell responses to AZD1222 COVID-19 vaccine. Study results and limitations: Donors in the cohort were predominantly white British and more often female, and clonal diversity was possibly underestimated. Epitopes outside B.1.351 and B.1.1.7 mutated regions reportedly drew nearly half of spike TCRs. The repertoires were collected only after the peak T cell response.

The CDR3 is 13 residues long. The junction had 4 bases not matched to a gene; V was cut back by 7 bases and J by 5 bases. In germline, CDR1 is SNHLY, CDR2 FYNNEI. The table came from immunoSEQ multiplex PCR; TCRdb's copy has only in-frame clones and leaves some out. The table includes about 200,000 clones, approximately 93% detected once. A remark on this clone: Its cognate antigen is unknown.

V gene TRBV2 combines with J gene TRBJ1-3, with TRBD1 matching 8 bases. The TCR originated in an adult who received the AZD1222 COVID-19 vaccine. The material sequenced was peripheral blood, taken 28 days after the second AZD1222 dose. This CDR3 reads CASTGTGRNTIYF. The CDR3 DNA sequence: TGTGCCAGCACAGGGACAGGAAGAAACACCATATATTTT.